This T cell receptor (beta chain) is drawn from a study of T cell responses to AZD1222 COVID-19 vaccine. General study findings and limits: The donor group comprised mostly white British people and more females; the analysis possibly underestimated clonal diversity. Repertoires were obtained solely post-peak T cell response. The breadth and depth of Spike-specific TCRs increased once two AZD1222 doses had been given. Distributed over spike, vaccine-associated CD4 TCRs predominated at 160-218 and 743-854.

The CDR3 consists of 16 residues. In regard to this clone: Antigen: not known.

Sequencing was performed with immunoSEQ multiplex PCR; in TCRdb, only in-frame clones are kept and a portion is missing. The sample contains around 100,000 clones, roughly 86% of which appear only once. The clonotype comes from an adult in good health. Specimen: peripheral blood, collected on day 0 of MenACWY control vaccination. This rearrangement joins TRBV21-1 to TRBJ2-7; the D call in the table, TRBD1, was not verified against the DNA. TRBV21-1 is a known pseudogene. The CDR3 DNA reads TGTGCCAGCAGCGCTCAAACCGGGACAGGGAGATACGAGCAGTACTTC. Protein: CASSAQTGTGRYEQYF.